Here is one T cell receptor (beta chain) with its context. The target antigen is unknown. This entry comes from a study of OX40 agonist ivuxolimab in advanced cancers. Study as a whole: Three partial responders included one hepatocellular carcinoma patient and two cutaneous melanoma patients.

Only in-frame clones appear in the TCRdb table, and some are missing; sequencing was by immunoSEQ multiplex PCR. The sample consists of 74,000 or so clones, around 85% of them appearing once. Peripheral blood came from all dose cohorts at three timepoints. The CDR3 is 12 residues long. V was clipped by 7 bases and J by 5 bases, with 9 bases between them. Germline assignment: CDR1 KGHSH and CDR2 LQKENI. Notes on the study in general: Near-lowest levels of clonal expansion characterized partial responders at 0.1-3.0 mg/kg. Normalized T-cell clonal expansion was also low in some nonresponders.

The receptor was isolated from an adult with an advanced solid tumor such as melanoma, head and neck, liver or kidney cancer. This sequence joins TRBV18 and TRBJ2-1; tentatively, D is TRBD1 (6 bases). The sequencing used CD4+ or CD8+ T cells sorted from blood, collected in a trial of the OX40 agonist ivuxolimab. CDR3 protein: CASLRTDNEQFF. The CDR3 DNA reads TGTGCCAGCTTACGGACAGACAATGAGCAGTTCTTC.